This T cell receptor beta chain emerged from a study of OX40 agonist ivuxolimab in advanced cancers. V lost 1 base and J 3 bases, leaving 16 bases between the germline ends. The CDR3 has 16 residues. Germline CDR1 and CDR2: SEHNR and FQNEAQ (reference sequence). Profiling relied on immunoSEQ multiplex PCR, and the TCRdb table lists in-frame clones only, not all of them. The table includes more than 80,000 clones, over 75% detected once. Sequencing was performed on CD4+ or CD8+ T cells sorted from blood, taken in a trial of the OX40 agonist ivuxolimab. V and J are TRBV7-9 and TRBJ2-7; a possible D gene is TRBD1 (6 bases). The sequence came from an adult with an advanced solid tumor such as melanoma, head and neck, liver or kidney cancer. CDR3 protein: CASSLVDRRFNYEQYF. The CDR3 DNA reads as TGTGCCAGCAGCTTAGTTGACAGGAGATTCAACTACGAGCAGTACTTC.